The 8 T cell receptor beta chains below come from one sample, sequenced in a study of identical twins. TCRdb re-called the 5' RACE reads through MiXCR, storing one row per CDR3 protein. The table records 200,000 to 250,000 distinct CDR3 sequences, roughly 7.5% of them present only once. The data also belong to a second study, concerning yellow fever vaccine responses in identical twins.

The sequenced sample consisted of CD8+ T cells sorted from blood. All receptors derive from a woman between 18 and 29 years old in good health.

In this sample, this clonotype turned up a few times. CDR3 sequence: CASSLEGGTYEQYF. For the CDR3, the DNA is TGTGCCAGCAGCCTTGAAGGGGGAACCTACGAGCAGTACTTC. This chain joins TRBV7-2 and TRBJ2-7; weak D call: TRBD1 (6 bases). V lost 5 bases and J 2 bases, leaving 13 bases between the germline ends. CDR3 length: 14 residues. Germline-derived CDR1 and CDR2 are SGHTA and FQGNSA.

This clonotype was seen a handful of times. The gene calls are TRBV20-1 and TRBJ2-3; unclear D gene. The CDR3 length is 17 residues. Germline V gene data show CDR1 as DFQATT and CDR2 as SNEGSKA (reference sequence). Trimming pared 0 bases from V and 2 bases from J, leaving 18 bases between. This CDR3 reads CSARDLLSVKDTDTQYF. The CDR3 DNA sequence: TGCAGTGCTAGAGATCTCTTGAGCGTCAAGGACACAGATACGCAGTATTTT.

The rearrangement links TRBV27 to TRBJ1-2; no clear D gene. Germline loops: CDR1 MNHEY, CDR2 SMNVEV (reference sequence). Trimming stripped 4 bases from V and 5 bases from J, with 20 bases between. The CDR3 has 16 amino acids. The CDR3 region has the DNA TGTGCCAGCAGTTCCAATACCCGCGGACTACAATATGGCTACACCTTC. This sequence encodes CASSSNTRGLQYGYTF.

This clonotype was counted a few times. This sequence joins TRBV2 and TRBJ2-7; 7 positions agree with TRBD1. The CDR3 extends over 15 amino acids. CDR1 is SNHLY and CDR2 is FYNNEI in the germline V gene. Unmatched junction bases numbered 7, after V lost 2 bases and J lost 3 bases. Here the CDR3 reads CASSESVGQSYEQYF. For the CDR3, the DNA is TGTGCCAGCAGTGAATCTGTGGGACAGAGCTACGAGCAGTACTTC. Variable domain in full (rest from reference TRBV2 and TRBJ2-7): EPEVTQTPSHQVTQMGQEVILRCVPISNHLYFYWYRQILGQKVEFLVSFYNNEISEKSEIFDDQFSVERPDGSNFTLKIRSTKLEDSAMYFCASSESVGQSYEQYFGPGTRLTVT.

This chain joins TRBV7-7 and TRBJ2-1; D may be TRBD2 (6 bases). Trimming removed 5 bases at V and 8 bases at J, with 13 bases between. CDR3 length: 13 amino acids. In germline, CDR1 is SSHAT, CDR2 FNYEAQ (reference sequence). The CDR3 coding sequence is TGTGCCAGCAGCCTGACTAGTAACGATGAGCAGTTCTTC. It encodes CASSLTSNDEQFF.

This clonotype was counted between two and nine times. The chain combines TRBV27 with TRBJ2-2, with a tentative D call TRBD2 (5 bases). V was clipped by 5 bases and J by 4 bases, with 14 bases between them. In germline, CDR1 is MNHEY, CDR2 SMNVEV (reference sequence). The CDR3 is 15 amino acids. The CDR3 DNA reads as TGTGCCAGCAGTCCAAATCGGGGTTTCACCGGGGAGCTGTTTTTT. It translates to CASSPNRGFTGELFF.

There are a few counts of this clonotype. CDR3 sequence reads: CASSWGRLNEQFF. CDR3 nucleotide sequence: TGTGCCAGCAGTTGGGGACGCCTCAATGAGCAGTTCTTC. V usage is TRBV27 and J usage is TRBJ2-1, with D possibly being TRBD1 or TRBD2 (5 bases each). V was shortened by 4 bases and J by 6 bases, with 10 bases between the two germline ends. The CDR3 extends over 13 amino acids. Germline loops: CDR1 MNHEY, CDR2 SMNVEV (reference sequence).

This clonotype appeared a few times. The J gene is TRBJ1-1, the V gene TRBV6-5; D gene ambiguous. This CDR3 contains 14 residues. CDR1 MNHEY and CDR2 SVGAGI come from the germline V gene. The V gene lost 2 bases and the J gene lost 5 bases, with 12 bases spanning the gap. The CDR3 spells CASSYVPEGTEAFF. CDR3 coding DNA: TGTGCCAGCAGTTACGTACCGGAGGGTACTGAAGCTTTCTTT.